This entry describes one TCR beta chain. The target antigen is unknown. Some clones are missing from TCRdb's copy, which holds only in-frame ones; the method was immunoSEQ multiplex PCR. Of some 19,000 clones listed, approximately 78% are singletons. Germline V gene lookup returns CDR1 SGHTA and CDR2 FQGNSA. There are 13 residues in the CDR3. V gave up 4 bases and J gave up 1 base, with 7 bases separating them. This entry belongs to a study of OX40 agonist ivuxolimab in advanced cancers. Study information: At 0.01 to 10 mg/kg, ivuxolimab was administered intravenously to patients every 2 weeks. Mean age approximately 61 years, range about 23 to 80; about 85% male.

Study outcomes and limitations: There was clonal expansion of CD4+ and CD8+ blood T cells by week 6 at 0.1 to 3.0 mg/kg. Relative to CD4+ cells, CD8+ T cells on average had more expanded clones.

The rearrangement uses TRBV7-2 and TRBJ2-5, with D perhaps TRBD2 (6 bases). Specimen: CD4+ or CD8+ T cells sorted from blood, collected in a trial of the OX40 agonist ivuxolimab. This clonotype was sampled from an adult with an advanced solid tumor such as melanoma, head and neck, liver or kidney cancer. The CDR3 nucleotides are TGTGCCAGCAGCTCGGGACTCCAAGAGACCCAGTACTTC. This translates into CASSSGLQETQYF.